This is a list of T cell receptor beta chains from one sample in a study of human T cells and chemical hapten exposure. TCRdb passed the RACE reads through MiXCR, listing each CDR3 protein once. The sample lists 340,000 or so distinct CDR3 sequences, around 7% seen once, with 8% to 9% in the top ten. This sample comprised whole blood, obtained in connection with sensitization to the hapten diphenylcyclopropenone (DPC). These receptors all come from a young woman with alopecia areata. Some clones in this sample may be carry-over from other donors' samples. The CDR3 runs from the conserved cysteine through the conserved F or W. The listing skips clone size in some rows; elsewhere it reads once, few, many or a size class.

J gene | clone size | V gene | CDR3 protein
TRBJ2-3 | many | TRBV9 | CASSSGGITSADTQYF
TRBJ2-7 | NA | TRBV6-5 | CASSYDRSGTYEQYF
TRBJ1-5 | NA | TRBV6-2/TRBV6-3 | CASRKGNSNQPQHF
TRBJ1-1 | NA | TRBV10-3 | CAISETREAFF
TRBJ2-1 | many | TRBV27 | CASSLAGGSYNEQFF
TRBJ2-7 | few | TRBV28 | CASSPWAGRGSYEQYF
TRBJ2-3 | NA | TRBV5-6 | CASSLPHAGEGTDTQYF
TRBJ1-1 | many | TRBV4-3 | CASSLQGYSTEAFF
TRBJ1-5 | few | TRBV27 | CASSFYGGDQPQHF
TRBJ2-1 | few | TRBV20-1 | CSASLLAGGGNEQFF
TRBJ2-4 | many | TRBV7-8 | CASSPRLTTEGRNIQYF
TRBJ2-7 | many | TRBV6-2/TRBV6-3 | CASSQSSYEQYF
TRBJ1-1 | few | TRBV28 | CASSLVSWGEAFF
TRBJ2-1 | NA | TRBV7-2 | CASSSAGLAGGAYNEQFF